This T cell receptor beta chain was obtained from a study of CD8 T cells in ankylosing spondylitis (dated by TCRdb to about 2017). Looking at the study overall: T cell receptor beta repertoires were profiled in healthy donors and ankylosing spondylitis patients so that disease-linked TCR variants could be found. Peripheral blood samples were taken, and synovial fluid was additionally collected from ankylosing spondylitis patients. In total, the full study cohort was made up of 110 or so healthy donors and about two dozen ankylosing spondylitis patients.

TCRdb records Illumina HiSeq 2500 as the sequencer. Quantitative 5'-RACE with molecular barcodes was the method used to prepare the TCR beta libraries. As for the original processing: Disease-linked TCR variants were identified with a new computational method built on a probabilistic model of VDJ rearrangement. TCRdb reprocessing: public reads trimmed at Q25 with fastp, clones called with MiXCR, in-frame beta chains kept. Here each entry gathers all rows of one CDR3 protein and keeps the most common genes and DNA. TCRdb, rather than the study authors, made the V and J calls. Recorded for this sample are 500,000 or so distinct CDR3 sequences; about 5.4% of them occurred a single time. The ten largest make up 3.5% of the sample. This clonotype was seen at least ten times. This clone's antigen is unknown. No clone much larger than this one lies a single base away; base qualities are absent. What the authors observed across the whole study: A TCR beta motif made up of several highly homologous amino acid variants appeared to be characteristic of blood from ankylosing spondylitis patients. Some of the motif variants had been reported before in the synovial fluid and blood of reactive arthritis patients, a finding that suggests common disease-initiation mechanisms. Significant enrichment of the disease-linked clones was reported in matched synovial fluid samples from ankylosing spondylitis patients. In peripheral blood, the disease-linked clones were found at relatively low frequencies and had a CD8+ phenotype.

This clonotype was obtained from a male donor with ankylosing spondylitis. The sample consisted of blood, either unsorted or a sorted T cell fraction (not recorded which).

The CDR3 protein: CASSWGTGGYEQYF. The sequenced DNA: TGTGCCAGCAGTTGGGGAACAGGGGGCTACGAGCAGTACTTC. This chain is built from TRBV25-1 and TRBJ2-7, with 8 bases aligning to TRBD1. Its CDR3 holds 14 amino acids, cysteine through phenylalanine. This entry keeps only the CDR3 DNA: 42 bases, framed from base 1. Clipping removes 5 bases from V and 3 bases from J, with 6 as the unmatched junction base count. Looking up the germline V gene yields CDR1 MGHDK and CDR2 SYGVNS.